One T cell receptor (beta chain) is described in this entry. Its antigen is still unknown. The CDR3 length is 17 residues. V lost 5 bases, J lost 5 bases, and 14 bases stayed unmatched. Germline lookup yields CDR1 SGHTA and CDR2 FQGNSA. Template material for amplifying TCR beta CDR3 regions consisted of RNA transcripts. HTBI primers were used for first-round RT-PCR of the TCR CDR3. TCRdb called the multiplex PCR reads again in MiXCR, with one record for every CDR3 protein. The table records hundreds of thousands of distinct CDR3 sequences, approximately 14% of them present only once. This entry comes from a study of T cells in Graves' hyperthyroidism and ophthalmopathy. Study background: At initial diagnosis, before any treatment had begun, peripheral blood was obtained.

Exclusion followed for patients with uncontrolled infection, other autoimmune disease, pregnancy or lactation. Used for diagnoses were clinical symptoms, serum thyroxine and TRAb, thyroid ultrasound and orbital computed tomography. General study points: Blood samples included most of the expanded thyroid clonotypes exceeding 0.001.

The sample consisted of blood. This chain links TRBV7-2 with TRBJ2-2, with 7 bases matching TRBD2. The sequence came from a woman in her sixties or seventies with Graves' ophthalmopathy. In DNA form, the CDR3 reads TGTGCCAGCAGCCTTGATTACGGGAGGCCGGGAACCGGGGAGCTGTTTTTT. The encoded protein is CASSLDYGRPGTGELFF.